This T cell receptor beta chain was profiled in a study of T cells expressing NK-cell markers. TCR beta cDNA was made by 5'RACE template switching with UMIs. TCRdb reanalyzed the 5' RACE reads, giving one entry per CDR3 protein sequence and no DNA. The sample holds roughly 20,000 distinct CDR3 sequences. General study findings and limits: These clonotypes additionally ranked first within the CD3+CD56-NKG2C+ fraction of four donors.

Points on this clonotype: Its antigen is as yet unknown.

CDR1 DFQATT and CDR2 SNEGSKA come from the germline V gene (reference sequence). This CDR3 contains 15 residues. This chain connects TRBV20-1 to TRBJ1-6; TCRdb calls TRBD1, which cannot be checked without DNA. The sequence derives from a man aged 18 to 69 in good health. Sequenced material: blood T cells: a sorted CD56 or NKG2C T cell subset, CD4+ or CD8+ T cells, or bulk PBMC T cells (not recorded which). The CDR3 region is CSASGGGRGNSPLHF.